The 17 T cell receptor beta chains in this list originate from one sample, sequenced in a study of blood T cell repertoires in COVID-19. Generated by immunoSEQ multiplex PCR, the TCRdb table keeps only in-frame clones and is missing some. The data show around 82,000 clones, with about 93% seen just once and about 7% held by the top ten. Sequencing was carried out using peripheral blood. These receptor sequences come from a human donor in a cohort sampled during active COVID-19.

V is TRBV12-2 and J is TRBJ2-1; TRBD2, as called in the table, went unchecked against the DNA. TRBV12-2 is assigned pseudogene status. The CDR3 runs 20 residues. CDR3 sequence reads: CASRCLCTSGGEFSYNEQFF. The CDR3 region has the DNA TGTGCAAGTCGCTGTTTATGTACTAGCGGGGGCGAGTTCTCCTACAATGAGCAGTTCTTC.

The chain uses TRBV27 and TRBJ2-7, with TRBD2 matching over 8 bases. The CDR3 loop spans 15 amino acids. V lost 2 bases, J lost 3 bases, and 6 bases stayed unmatched. Germline CDR1 reads MNHEY; CDR2 reads SMNVEV (reference sequence). The CDR3 protein is CASSLILAGIYEQYF. CDR3 coding DNA: TGTGCCAGCAGTTTAATATTAGCGGGGATCTACGAGCAGTACTTC.

This clone was seen a handful of times. The J gene is TRBJ1-4, the V gene TRBV2; 9 bases are a match to TRBD1. Germline CDR1 SNHLY, CDR2 FYNNEI. After removal of 8 bases from V and 4 bases from J, the junction contained 5 bases not matched to a gene. The CDR3 is made up of 14 amino acids. The CDR3 sequence: CASGRTGVNEKLFF. The CDR3 DNA reads as TGTGCCAGCGGCAGGACAGGGGTTAATGAAAAACTGTTTTTT. The entire variable domain, with the rest obtained from reference TRBV2 and TRBJ1-4, is as follows: EPEVTQTPSHQVTQMGQEVILRCVPISNHLYFYWYRQILGQKVEFLVSFYNNEISEKSEIFDDQFSVERPDGSNFTLKIRSTKLEDSAMYFCASGRTGVNEKLFFGSGTQLSVL.

V is TRBV27 and J is TRBJ1-2, with 7 bases lining up with TRBD1. Trimming cost V 2 bases and J 7 bases; bases outside gene matches: 7. CDR1 and CDR2 (germline): MNHEY, SMNVEV (reference sequence). This CDR3 comprises 14 residues. In nucleotides, the CDR3 is TGTGCCAGCAGTTTACGACAGGGAGGAGGTGGCTACACCTTC. Translation: CASSLRQGGGGYTF.

The chain is built from TRBV9 and TRBJ1-3; D is uncertain. Germline values: CDR1 SGDLS, CDR2 YYNGEE. With 0 bases removed from V and 0 bases from J, the gap between germline ends came to 7 bases. This CDR3 has 15 amino acids. The CDR3 sequence is CASSVADFSGNTIYF. CDR3 DNA sequence: TGTGCCAGCAGCGTAGCTGACTTCTCTGGAAACACCATATATTTT.

The count of this clone is one. The CDR3 is CASSSRGISYEQYF. CDR3 coding DNA: TGCGCCAGCAGCAGCCGGGGAATCTCCTACGAGCAGTACTTC. The V call is TRBV5-1, the J call TRBJ2-7, with D possibly TRBD2 on 5 matching bases. Trimming took 4 bases from V and 0 from J, leaving 11 bases between them. Germline V CDR1 and CDR2: SGHRS, YFSETQ. The CDR3 is 14 residues long.

The chain is built from TRBV6-1 and TRBJ2-7; D is perhaps TRBD2 (5 bases). Germline values: CDR1 MNHNS, CDR2 SASEGT. The CDR3 runs 15 residues. Trimming stripped 0 bases from V and 4 bases from J, with 13 bases between. Here the CDR3 DNA reads TGTGCCAGCAGTGAAGCGAACGGGGTCGGATACGAGCAGTACTTC. Amino acids: CASSEANGVGYEQYF.

The chain recombines TRBV28 with TRBJ1-5; 9 positions agree with TRBD1. The CDR3 runs 16 residues. CDR1 and CDR2 from the germline V gene are MDHEN and SYDVKM. V trimming: 6 bases; J trimming: 7 bases; junction bases outside the gene matches: 13. The CDR3 is CASSRWDREGDQPQHF. DNA of the CDR3: TGTGCCAGCAGCCGATGGGACAGGGAGGGTGACCAGCCCCAGCATTTT. Complete variable domain (other parts from reference TRBV28 and TRBJ1-5): DVKVTQSSRYLVKRTGEKVFLECVQDMDHENMFWYRQDPGLGLRLIYFSYDVKMKEKGDIPEGYSVSREKKERFSLILESASTNQTSMYLCASSRWDREGDQPQHFGDGTRLSIL.

The chain joins TRBV19 to TRBJ1-5; 7 bases align to TRBD1. Per the germline V gene, CDR1 is LNHDA and CDR2 is SQIVND (reference sequence). J was trimmed by 9 bases and V by 5 bases; bases with no gene match: 10. The CDR3 loop spans 14 amino acids. CDR3 region: CASSLRTGLRPQHF. In DNA form, the CDR3 reads TGTGCCAGTAGTCTCAGGACAGGTCTCAGGCCCCAGCATTTT.

This chain joins TRBV27 and TRBJ2-5; a possible D gene is TRBD1 (6 bases). CDR3 length: 17 residues. Germline V gene lookup returns CDR1 MNHEY and CDR2 SMNVEV (reference sequence). V lost 0 bases and J 5 bases, leaving 19 bases between the germline ends. CDR3 bases: TGTGCCAGCAGTTTATCCGGACAGATAGGGGGAAGGGAGACCCAGTACTTC. It codes for CASSLSGQIGGRETQYF.

V is TRBV6-5 and J is TRBJ1-5; D is possibly TRBD1 (5 bases). Trimming pared 4 bases from V and 6 bases from J, leaving 10 bases between. In germline, CDR1 is MNHEY, CDR2 SVGAGI. This CDR3 is built from 13 residues. CDR3 coding DNA: TGTGCCAGCAGTTCGACAGTTCGTCAGCCCCAGCATTTT. Translated, it gives CASSSTVRQPQHF.

This chain links TRBV14 with TRBJ1-3; the D gene is possibly TRBD1 (5 bases). V was trimmed by 2 bases and J by 0 bases, leaving 14 bases between them. The CDR3 loop spans 17 amino acids. CDR1 is SGHDN, CDR2 FVKESK, per germline. The CDR3 loop is CASSQLFPGISGNTIYF. The CDR3 DNA follows: TGTGCCAGCAGCCAACTTTTTCCAGGGATCTCTGGAAACACCATATATTTT. The complete variable domain, with remaining parts taken from reference TRBV14 and TRBJ1-3, reads EAGVTQFPSHSVIEKGQTVTLRCDPISGHDNLYWYRRVMGKEIKFLLHFVKESKQDESGMPNNRFLAERTGGTYSTLKVQPAELEDSGVYFCASSQLFPGISGNTIYFGEGSWLTVV.

Worth noting for this clone: Mismatch with germline at one junction end may stem from a read error. This rearrangement joins TRBV5-8 to TRBJ2-5; 8 nucleotides match TRBD2. This CDR3 region has 17 residues. Germline-derived CDR1 and CDR2 are SGHTS and YDEGEE. In DNA form, the CDR3 reads TGTGCCACCAGCTGGGAAGTGGTTGCGGGGGGACAAGAGACCCAGTACTTC. Protein: CATSWEVVAGGQETQYF.

The chain employs TRBV5-5 and TRBJ1-1; 7 bases fit TRBD1. V lost 2 bases to trimming and J lost 9 bases; unmatched junction nucleotides: 19. CDR1 is SGHKS and CDR2 is YYEKEE in the germline V gene (reference sequence). CDR3 size: 17 residues. CDR3 in amino acids: CASSLWDRTLLGVKAFF. CDR3 coding DNA: TGTGCCAGCAGCTTATGGGACAGAACTTTGCTAGGCGTTAAAGCTTTCTTT. Full variable domain (remainder filled in from reference TRBV5-5 and TRBJ1-1): DAGVTQSPTHLIKTRGQQVTLRCSPISGHKSVSWYQQVLGQGPQFIFQYYEKEERGRGNFPDRFSARQFPNYSSELNVNALLLGDSALYLCASSLWDRTLLGVKAFFGQGTRLTVV.

CDR3 coding DNA: TGTGCTAGTGGTTCCAATAGCGGGGCCGGGGGATACAATGAGCAGTTCTTC. It encodes CASGSNSGAGGYNEQFF. The chain carries TRBV12-5 and TRBJ2-1, with 8 bases identical to TRBD2. From germline, CDR1 is LGHNT and CDR2 FRNRAP. V lost 4 bases, J lost 4 bases, and 12 bases stayed unmatched. The length of the CDR3 is 17 residues. Using reference TRBV12-5 and TRBJ2-1 for the parts outside the CDR3, the full variable domain is DARVTQTPRHKVTEMGQEVTMRCQPILGHNTVFWYRQTMMQGLELLAYFRNRAPLDDSGMPKDRFSAEMPDATLATLKIQPSEPRDSAVYFCASGSNSGAGGYNEQFFGPGTRLTVL.

V is TRBV5-6 and J is TRBJ2-1, with a weak D call TRBD2 (7 bases). The CDR3 sequence is 13 residues long. Per the germline V gene, CDR1 is SGHDT and CDR2 is YYEEEE. V was shortened by 0 bases and J by 12 bases, with 13 bases between the two germline ends. The CDR3 DNA reads as TGTGCCAGCAGCTTGGTGGGGGAGGGGGTGCAGTTCTTC. Residues: CASSLVGEGVQFF.

The J gene is TRBJ2-7, the V gene TRBV30; a weak D match, TRBD1 (5 bases). Between the trimmed V and J ends, which lost 5 bases and 7 bases, there was a span of 15 bases. Germline V gene sequence: CDR1 GTSNPN, CDR2 SVGIG (reference sequence). This CDR3 is 12 amino acids long. CDR3 sequence reads: CAWAGSPREQYF. In DNA form, the CDR3 reads TGTGCCTGGGCAGGGTCACCGAGGGAGCAGTACTTC.